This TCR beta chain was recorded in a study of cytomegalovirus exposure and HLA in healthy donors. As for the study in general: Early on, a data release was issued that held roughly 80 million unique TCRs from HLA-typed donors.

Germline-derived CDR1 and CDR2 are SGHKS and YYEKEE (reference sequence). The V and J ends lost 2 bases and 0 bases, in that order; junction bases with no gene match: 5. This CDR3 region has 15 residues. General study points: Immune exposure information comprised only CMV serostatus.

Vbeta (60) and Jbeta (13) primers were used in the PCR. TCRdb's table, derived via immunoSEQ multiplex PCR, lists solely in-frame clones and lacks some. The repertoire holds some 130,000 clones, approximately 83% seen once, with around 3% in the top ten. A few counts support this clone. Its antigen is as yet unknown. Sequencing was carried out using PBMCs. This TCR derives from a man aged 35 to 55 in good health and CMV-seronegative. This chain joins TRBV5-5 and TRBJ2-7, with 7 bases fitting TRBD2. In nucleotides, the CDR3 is TGTGCCAGCAGCTTTCGGGGGGAGGGCTCCTACGAGCAGTACTTC. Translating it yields CASSFRGEGSYEQYF. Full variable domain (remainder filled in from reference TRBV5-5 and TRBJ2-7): DAGVTQSPTHLIKTRGQQVTLRCSPISGHKSVSWYQQVLGQGPQFIFQYYEKEERGRGNFPDRFSARQFPNYSSELNVNALLLGDSALYLCASSFRGEGSYEQYFGPGTRLTVT.